The subject of this entry is one T cell receptor (beta chain). The table came from immunoSEQ multiplex PCR; TCRdb's copy has only in-frame clones and leaves some out. The sample includes 35,000 to 50,000 clones, approximately 90% of them seen just once. The data derive from a study of blood T cell repertoires in COVID-19. Germline V lookup: CDR1 SGHRS, CDR2 YFSETQ. V was shortened by 4 bases and J by 4 bases, with 17 bases between the two germline ends. The CDR3 sequence is 15 residues long. The V and J genes are TRBV5-1 and TRBJ1-1, with D tentatively TRBD1 (6 bases). The sequencing input was peripheral blood. The TCR was taken from a woman aged 25 to 45 in a cohort sampled during active COVID-19. CDR3 sequence reads: CASSPLAGEPTEAFF. The CDR3 bases are TGCGCCAGCAGCCCTCTGGCAGGGGAGCCCACTGAAGCTTTCTTT.